The rows below give T cell receptor beta chains drawn from one sample of a study of blood T cells in healthy people across ages. Via MiXCR, TCRdb re-called the 5' RACE reads, giving one row per CDR3 protein. The sample holds around 1,000,000 distinct CDR3 sequences, approximately 25% seen once. The same sample was also used in a study of T cells of mothers and their children.

The specimen was blood. The receptors were sampled from a girl aged 2 to 9 in good health. CDR3s include the opening cysteine and the closing phenylalanine or tryptophan. A D gene is named only where the DNA matches it firmly. Rows give clone size only sometimes, using once, few, many, or a class for an expanded clone.

clone_size d_call j_call v_call cdr3_aa cdr3_nt
- - TRBJ2-1 TRBV21-1 CASSHTGGGRYEQFF TGTGCCAGCAGCCACACGGGGGGTGGTAGGTATGAGCAGTTCTTC
- - TRBJ1-2 TRBV27 CASSLAGPNYGYTF TGTGCCAGCAGTTTGGCCGGTCCAAACTATGGCTACACCTTC
many - TRBJ1-1 TRBV12-3/TRBV12-4 CASSLLEGTEAFF TGTGCCAGCAGTTTACTCGAGGGGACTGAAGCTTTCTTT
once TRBD2 TRBJ2-3 TRBV10-2 CASKDGLAGTDTQYF TGCGCCAGCAAGGACGGACTAGCAGGCACAGATACGCAGTATTTT
few - TRBJ1-1 TRBV28 CASSLPGELYFPEDTEAFF TGTGCCAGCAGTTTACCAGGTGAACTTTATTTCCCTGAGGACACTGAAGCCTTCTTT
- - TRBJ2-1 TRBV12-3/TRBV12-4 CASSPVADNEQFF TGTGCCAGCAGCCCGGTAGCGGACAATGAGCAGTTCTTC
- TRBD2 TRBJ2-7 TRBV6-5 CASSYLAGGYYEQYF TGTGCCAGCAGTTACCTAGCGGGGGGTTACTACGAGCAGTACTTC
- - TRBJ2-1 TRBV6-2/TRBV6-3 CASSYSIETTLRMGEQFF TGTGCCAGCAGTTACTCGATTGAGACGACGCTCCGGATGGGGGAGCAGTTCTTC
- - TRBJ2-5 TRBV7-8 CASSLGWQGPGQREYQETQYF TGTGCCAGCAGCTTAGGTTGGCAGGGTCCTGGCCAGAGGGAGTATCAAGAGACCCAGTACTTC
- - TRBJ2-7 TRBV3-1 CASSQDGTGLGEQYF TGTGCCAGCAGCCAAGATGGTACGGGGCTGGGGGAGCAGTACTTC
few - TRBJ1-1 TRBV20-1 CSARDRYWGTEAFF TGCAGTGCTAGAGATCGATATTGGGGGACTGAAGCTTTCTTT
- TRBD1 TRBJ2-5 TRBV25-1 CASPYRGGSETQYF TGTGCCAGCCCTTACAGGGGTGGTAGTGAGACCCAGTACTTC
- TRBD2 TRBJ2-7 TRBV10-3 CAISDPGLASTYEQYF TGTGCCATCAGTGATCCGGGACTAGCGTCTACCTACGAGCAGTACTTC
few TRBD2 TRBJ2-5 TRBV24-1 CATSDFKRLAGVKETQYF TGTGCCACCAGTGATTTTAAGCGACTAGCGGGAGTAAAAGAGACCCAGTACTTC
- TRBD1 TRBJ1-4 TRBV5-4 CASSGGTDNEKLFF TGTGCCAGCAGCGGAGGGACAGACAATGAAAAACTGTTTTTT
once - TRBJ1-2 TRBV5-8 CASSRRDPTSDGYTF TGTGCCAGCAGCCGGAGGGACCCAACAAGCGATGGCTACACCTTC
few TRBD1 TRBJ1-2 TRBV9 CASSETGTVYGYTF TGTGCCAGCAGTGAAACCGGGACAGTGTATGGCTACACCTTC
few - TRBJ2-7 TRBV15 CATSVGLGTSTEQYF TGTGCCACCAGCGTCGGACTTGGGACCTCCACCGAGCAGTACTTC
- - TRBJ2-3 TRBV5-1 CASSSRHPRGVDTQYF TGCGCCAGCAGCTCGAGACACCCCAGGGGGGTAGATACGCAGTATTTT
few - TRBJ2-5 TRBV12-3/TRBV12-4 CASQGWAQETQYF TGTGCCAGCCAGGGATGGGCCCAAGAGACCCAGTACTTC
- - TRBJ2-3 TRBV29-1 CSVGQGWGTDTQYF TGCAGCGTTGGGCAGGGTTGGGGCACAGATACGCAGTATTTT
- - TRBJ1-1 TRBV4-1 CASSQETLLNTEAFF TGCGCCAGCAGCCAAGAAACTCTGTTGAACACTGAAGCTTTCTTT
few - TRBJ2-7 TRBV7-2 CASSLVRGSRFEQYF TGTGCCAGCAGCTTAGTTAGAGGGTCTCGGTTTGAGCAGTACTTC
- TRBD1 TRBJ2-7 TRBV7-9 CASSSISTGDYEQYF TGTGCCAGCAGCTCAATTAGTACAGGGGACTACGAGCAGTACTTC
few TRBD2 TRBJ2-5 TRBV28 CASSFPSGRGGETQYF TGTGCCAGCAGTTTCCCTAGCGGGAGAGGGGGGGAGACCCAGTACTTC
few TRBD1 TRBJ2-2 TRBV2 CASNIERDRVITGELFF TGTGCCAGCAATATAGAACGGGACAGGGTTATCACCGGGGAGCTGTTTTTT
- - TRBJ2-5 TRBV5-1 CASSLSQGRQETQYF TGCGCCAGCAGCTTGTCTCAGGGTCGGCAAGAGACCCAGTACTTC
few TRBD1 TRBJ2-5 TRBV5-4 CASSDNRGREETQYF TGTGCCAGCAGCGATAACAGGGGGCGAGAAGAGACCCAGTACTTC
- - TRBJ1-2 TRBV20-1 CSATTHPGLSGGYTF TGCAGTGCTACAACCCATCCGGGACTTTCTGGGGGCTACACCTTC
- - TRBJ2-5 TRBV5-1 CASSLGLLGELRETQYF TGCGCCAGCAGCTTGGGTTTATTAGGGGAATTGAGAGAGACCCAGTACTTC
few - TRBJ2-5 TRBV27 CASSLRLYETQYF TGTGCCAGCAGTTTAAGGCTATACGAGACCCAGTACTTC
few - TRBJ1-1 TRBV4-1 CASSQGMGGNTEAFF TGCGCCAGCAGCCAAGGGATGGGTGGGAACACTGAAGCTTTCTTT
- TRBD1 TRBJ2-7 TRBV19 CASSLRQGTCEQYF TGTGCCAGTAGTCTAAGACAGGGGACCTGCGAGCAGTACTTC
once TRBD2 TRBJ2-1 TRBV29-1 CSVVGGIGDEQFF TGCAGCGTTGTGGGAGGGATTGGGGATGAGCAGTTCTTC
- TRBD2 TRBJ2-1 TRBV19 CASKTSGRNEQFF TGTGCCAGTAAGACTAGCGGGAGAAATGAGCAGTTCTTC
- - TRBJ2-5 TRBV7-9 CASSKDRETQYF TGTGCCAGCAGCAAGGACAGAGAGACCCAGTACTTC
- - TRBJ2-5 TRBV12-3/TRBV12-4 CASSFYWRPETQYF TGTGCCAGCAGTTTTTATTGGAGACCGGAGACCCAGTACTTC
few TRBD2 TRBJ2-5 TRBV29-1 CSVPPTSGQETQYF TGCAGCGTTCCGCCGACTAGCGGACAAGAGACCCAGTACTTC
- TRBD2 TRBJ2-3 TRBV7-9 CASSLISGGIATDTQYF TGTGCCAGCAGCTTAATAAGCGGGGGGATCGCCACAGATACGCAGTATTTT
few - TRBJ2-4 TRBV5-1 CASSLEIPERDIQYF TGCGCCAGCAGCTTGGAAATTCCGGAGAGGGACATTCAGTACTTC
- - TRBJ2-1 TRBV7-8 CASSLGAREQFF TGTGCCAGCAGCTTAGGCGCCCGTGAGCAGTTCTTC
few - TRBJ2-1 TRBV28 CASSWGVKSSYNEQFF TGTGCCAGCAGTTGGGGGGTCAAAAGCTCCTACAATGAGCAGTTCTTC
few - TRBJ1-5 TRBV20-1 CSAGPSIHLSNQPQHF TGCAGTGCTGGACCTTCTATACACCTTAGCAATCAGCCCCAGCATTTT
- TRBD2 TRBJ2-7 TRBV28 CASSLRKRGLLYEQYF TGTGCCAGCAGCCTCCGCAAGCGGGGTCTTCTCTACGAGCAGTACTTC
- TRBD1 TRBJ1-5 TRBV12-3/TRBV12-4 CASSSDRGPDQPQHF TGTGCCAGCAGTTCGGACAGGGGCCCTGATCAGCCCCAGCATTTT
- TRBD1 TRBJ2-2 TRBV28 CASSLKLWTGGSYTGELFF TGTGCCAGCAGTTTAAAATTATGGACAGGGGGATCGTACACCGGGGAGCTGTTTTTT
- - TRBJ1-2 TRBV7-2 CASSLREGNYGYTF TGTGCCAGCAGCTTAAGGGAGGGAAACTATGGCTACACCTTC
- TRBD2 TRBJ2-1 TRBV7-2 CASSFKAGGTYNEQFF TGTGCCAGCAGCTTTAAGGCGGGGGGAACCTACAATGAGCAGTTCTTC
- TRBD2 TRBJ2-1 TRBV7-2 CASSLASGRGVDEQFF TGTGCCAGCAGCTTAGCTAGCGGGAGAGGGGTCGATGAGCAGTTCTTC
- - TRBJ1-1 TRBV7-8 CASSLEPYSVSFF TGTGCCAGCAGCTTAGAACCTTACAGCGTCTCGTTCTTT
few - TRBJ2-1 TRBV7-2 CASSLSGEYEQFF TGTGCCAGCAGCTTATCGGGAGAATATGAGCAGTTCTTC
few - TRBJ2-1 TRBV29-1 CSVSGLAGPYNEQFF TGCAGCGTTTCTGGTCTCGCCGGACCCTACAATGAGCAGTTCTTC
few TRBD2 TRBJ2-5 TRBV4-3 CASSQDLAGAGIGETQYF TGCGCCAGCAGCCAAGATCTAGCGGGGGCCGGTATTGGAGAGACCCAGTACTTC